Below are 14 T cell receptor beta chains sequenced from a single sample in a study of cytomegalovirus exposure and HLA in healthy donors. Primers: 60 Vbeta forward and 13 Jbeta reverse. TCRdb keeps only in-frame clones here, not all; method: immunoSEQ multiplex PCR. The table records approximately 110,000 clones, roughly 13% of them present only once. Specimen: PBMCs. The origin of the receptors is a man in his forties in good health and CMV-seropositive.

There are a few counts of this clone. This chain links TRBV28 with TRBJ2-1, with TRBD2 matching over 8 bases. CDR3 length: 18 amino acids. V was pared by 4 bases and J by 0 bases, with 11 bases of the junction left unmatched. Per the germline V gene, CDR1 is MDHEN and CDR2 is SYDVKM. The CDR3, as DNA: TGTGCCAGCAGTTGGACGGGGGCGGGGGGTGGCTCCTACAATGAGCAGTTCTTC. Protein product: CASSWTGAGGGSYNEQFF.

Regarding this clone: Other DNA sequences of this sample code for an identical CDR3. The chain is built from TRBV5-8 and TRBJ1-1; no reliable D call. Looked up from germline, CDR1 is SGHTS and CDR2 is YDEGEE. The CDR3 has 13 amino acids. Trimming took off 4 bases at V and 1 base at J, with 8 bases between the two ends. The CDR3 coding sequence is TGTGCCAGCAGCCTTACATCGAACACTGAAGCTTTCTTT. It translates to CASSLTSNTEAFF.

In this sample, this clone turned up a few times. The chain uses TRBV7-9 and TRBJ2-4; D gene unclear. The CDR3 contains 15 residues. The ends were cut back, 4 bases at V and 0 bases at J, with 10 bases in the middle. CDR1 and CDR2 (germline): SEHNR, FQNEAQ (reference sequence). The CDR3 is CASSSPSVAKNIQYF. The CDR3 bases are TGTGCCAGCAGCTCCCCCTCAGTAGCCAAAAACATTCAGTACTTC.

The CDR3 loop is CASRAGARDEQYF. CDR3 DNA sequence: TGTGCCAGCAGGGCAGGGGCTAGGGACGAGCAGTACTTC. The chain couples TRBV2 to TRBJ2-7; a possible D gene is TRBD1 (6 bases). There are 13 residues in the CDR3. With 6 bases removed from V and 5 bases from J, the gap between germline ends came to 14 bases. The germline gives CDR1 SNHLY, CDR2 FYNNEI.

This clone was recorded a few times. The V gene is TRBV5-8, the J gene TRBJ1-5; weak D call: TRBD1 (6 bases). The V end lost 2 bases, the J end lost 9 bases, and 18 bases lay between the germline ends. Germline CDR1 is SGHTS and CDR2 is YDEGEE. CDR3 size: 15 residues. DNA of the CDR3: TGTGCCAGCAGCTTACGCGGGGGGCGTAATACGCCCCAGCATTTT. Translation gives CASSLRGGRNTPQHF.

The chain uses TRBV6-5 and TRBJ1-5; no clear D gene. Germline V CDR1 and CDR2: MNHEY, SVGAGI. CDR3 size: 16 residues. V lost 0 bases and J 11 bases, leaving 20 bases between the germline ends. The CDR3 sequence: CASSYSRNRPLKTQHF. CDR3 nucleotides: TGTGCCAGCAGTTACTCCCGAAACAGACCCCTCAAAACCCAGCATTTT.

The sample holds a few counts of this clone. The chain links TRBV5-1 to TRBJ2-1; 14 bases are shared with TRBD2. The CDR3 length is 17 residues. Trimming at V came to 0 bases and at J to 9 bases, leaving 8 bases not matched to a gene. Germline CDR1 and CDR2: SGHRS and YFSETQ. This CDR3 reads CASSLAQTSGRVGEQFF. In DNA, the CDR3 is TGCGCCAGCAGCTTGGCTCAGACTAGCGGGAGGGTGGGTGAGCAGTTCTTC. The full variable domain, with the rest looked up from reference TRBV5-1 and TRBJ2-1, is KAGVTQTPRYLIKTRGQQVTLSCSPISGHRSVSWYQQTPGQGLQFLFEYFSETQRNKGNFPGRFSGRQFSNSRSEMNVSTLELGDSALYLCASSLAQTSGRVGEQFFGPGTRLTVL.

CDR3 in DNA: TGTGCCAGCAGCTTAGGAGAGAAGTCCACAGATACGCAGTATTTT. Translating it yields CASSLGEKSTDTQYF. The chain carries TRBV7-6 and TRBJ2-3; D is undetermined. CDR3 size: 15 residues. Trimming removed 1 base at V and 2 bases at J, with 10 bases between. CDR1 is SGHVS, CDR2 FNYEAQ, per germline.

The gene calls are TRBV5-1 and TRBJ2-7, with 13 positions matching TRBD2. CDR1 and CDR2 (germline): SGHRS, YFSETQ. The CDR3 runs to 15 residues. Losses at the gene ends were 0 bases for V and 5 bases for J; bases not matched to a gene: 2. The CDR3 nucleotides read TGCGCCAGCAGCTTGGGCGGACTAGCGGGAGACGAGCAGTACTTC. Translated, it gives CASSLGGLAGDEQYF.

This clone was observed a few times. This chain's CDR3 is CASSLDRKETQYF. The CDR3 nucleotides are TGCGCCAGCAGCTTGGACAGGAAAGAGACCCAGTACTTC. J is TRBJ2-5 and V is TRBV5-1, with D possibly matching TRBD1 (5 bases). The germline V gene has CDR1 SGHRS and CDR2 YFSETQ. The V end lost 0 bases, the J end lost 3 bases, and 6 bases lay between the germline ends. The CDR3 runs to 13 residues.

This clone appeared a few times. The rearrangement links TRBV7-8 to TRBJ2-3; maybe TRBD2 (5 bases). Germline assignment: CDR1 SGHVS and CDR2 FQNEAQ. The CDR3 covers 15 residues. Trimming shortened V by 4 bases and J by 2 bases, and 13 bases separated the two germline ends. The CDR3 DNA sequence: TGTGCCAGCAGCTCGGACTCGGTAAACACAGATACGCAGTATTTT. Translated: CASSSDSVNTDTQYF.

This chain joins TRBV12-5 and TRBJ1-3; D possibly corresponds to TRBD1 (5 bases). CDR3 length: 14 amino acids. Germline CDR1 LGHNT, CDR2 FRNRAP. Trimming left V 3 bases short and J 6 bases short, with 12 bases between. The CDR3 is CASGLGVEENTIYF. CDR3 in DNA: TGTGCTAGTGGTTTAGGGGTAGAGGAAAACACCATATATTTT.

The chain uses TRBV14 and TRBJ1-3, with no clear D. Trimming left V 1 base short and J 8 bases short, with 3 bases between. Germline CDR1 and CDR2: SGHDN and FVKESK. This CDR3 spans 11 amino acids. CDR3: CASSQGHTIYF. The CDR3 DNA reads TGTGCCAGCAGCCAAGGGCACACCATATATTTT.

This clone was seen only a few times. This sequence joins TRBV7-8 and TRBJ1-2; D is unresolved. The CDR3 covers 14 residues. Trimming took off 2 bases at V and 6 bases at J, with 13 bases between the two ends. Germline V gene lookup returns CDR1 SGHVS and CDR2 FQNEAQ. The CDR3 here is CASSLRRPGDGYTF. The CDR3 DNA sequence: TGTGCCAGCAGCTTAAGGAGGCCTGGAGATGGCTACACCTTC.